The next 5 T cell receptor beta chains were all read from a single sample in a study of cytomegalovirus exposure and HLA in healthy donors. The PCR had 60 Vbeta and 13 Jbeta primers. Profiling relied on immunoSEQ multiplex PCR, and the TCRdb table lists in-frame clones only, not all of them. There are 90,000 or so clones in the sample; over 55% occur only once, and approximately 6.3% lies in the top ten. The specimen was PBMCs. These receptors were taken from a boy aged 5-17 years in good health and CMV-seropositive.

The V and J genes are TRBV7-9 and TRBJ1-1; D call uncertain. In germline, CDR1 is SEHNR, CDR2 FQNEAQ (reference sequence). Trimming took off 5 bases at V and 0 bases at J, with 10 bases between the two ends. CDR3 length: 14 amino acids. CDR3 coding DNA: TGTGCCAGCAGCCCAGCTAGGATGAACACTGAAGCTTTCTTT. This translates into CASSPARMNTEAFF.

The rearrangement uses TRBV7-9 and TRBJ2-1; 7 nucleotides agree with TRBD2. The V segment lost 6 bases and the J segment 3 bases; nucleotides outside the gene matches: 8. Germline V gene sequence: CDR1 SEHNR, CDR2 FQNEAQ (reference sequence). The CDR3 loop spans 15 amino acids. CDR3 sequence reads: CASSRSGANYNEQFF. The DNA of the CDR3 is TGTGCCAGCAGTAGAAGCGGGGCAAACTACAATGAGCAGTTCTTC.

This clone turned up a few times. The chain joins TRBV9 to TRBJ1-6, with D hard to call. The V end was cut by 4 bases, the J end by 6 bases, with 5 bases between. Germline V gene data show CDR1 as SGDLS and CDR2 as YYNGEE. This CDR3 contains 12 residues. The CDR3 here is CASSLSNSPLHF. CDR3 coding DNA: TGTGCCAGCAGCCTCTCTAATTCACCCCTCCACTTT.

There are a few counts of this clone. The CDR3 DNA reads as TGTGCCAGCAGCCCACGACAGGGGCAACTTAACAATGAGCAGTTCTTC. This translates into CASSPRQGQLNNEQFF. The chain uses TRBV7-9 and TRBJ2-1; 8 nucleotides agree with TRBD1. CDR1 is SEHNR, CDR2 FQNEAQ, per germline (reference sequence). CDR3 length: 16 amino acids. J was trimmed by 5 bases and V by 5 bases; bases with no gene match: 11.

The V call is TRBV14, the J call TRBJ2-5; D perhaps matches TRBD2 (5 bases). Trimming removed 5 bases at V and 2 bases at J, with 12 bases between. CDR3 length equals 14 residues. CDR1 is SGHDN and CDR2 is FVKESK in the germline V gene. This CDR3 is CASSGGRWQETQYF. The CDR3 coding sequence is TGTGCCAGCAGCGGCGGGCGGTGGCAAGAGACCCAGTACTTC.